This entry describes one TCR beta chain. These data come from a study of blood T cell repertoires in COVID-19. Study-wide context: Whether acute or convalescent, the COVID-19 samples came from the United States, Italy and Spain.

CDR1 MNHEY and CDR2 SVGAGI come from the germline V gene. V lost 5 bases to trimming and J lost 9 bases; unmatched junction nucleotides: 14. The CDR3 totals 15 residues. Method: immunoSEQ multiplex PCR; TCRdb's copy keeps in-frame clones and lacks some. This sample has under 170,000 clones, with 75% to 90% found just once. This clonotype was obtained from a woman aged 55-75 years with active or convalescent COVID-19. The genes are TRBV6-5 and TRBJ2-3, with 7 bases lining up with TRBD2. The specimen was peripheral blood. CDR3 sequence: CASSPVPSSGYTQYF. The CDR3 nucleotides read TGTGCCAGCAGTCCCGTGCCTTCTAGCGGTTACACGCAGTATTTT.